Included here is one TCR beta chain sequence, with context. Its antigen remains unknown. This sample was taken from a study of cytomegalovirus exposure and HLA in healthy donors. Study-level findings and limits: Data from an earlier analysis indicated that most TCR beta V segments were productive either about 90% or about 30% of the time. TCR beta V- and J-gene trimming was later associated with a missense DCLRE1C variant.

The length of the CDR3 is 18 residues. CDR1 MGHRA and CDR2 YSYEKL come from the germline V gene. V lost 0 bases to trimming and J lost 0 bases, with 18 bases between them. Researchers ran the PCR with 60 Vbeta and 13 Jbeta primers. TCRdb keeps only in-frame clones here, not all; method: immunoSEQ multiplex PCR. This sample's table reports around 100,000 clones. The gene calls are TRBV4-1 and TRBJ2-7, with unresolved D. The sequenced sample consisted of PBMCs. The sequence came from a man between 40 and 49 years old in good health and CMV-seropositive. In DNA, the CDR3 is TGCGCCAGCAGCCAAGAAGCGTGGATCGACGGTAGCTCCTACGAGCAGTACTTC. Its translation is CASSQEAWIDGSSYEQYF.